This entry is about one TCR beta chain. What it recognizes is unknown. The time point denotes: newly diagnosed, previously untreated cHL patient sample. The study purified CD4+ T cells from thawed PBMCs using magnetic negative selection. These data belong to a study of PD-1 blockade in classical Hodgkin lymphoma. Broader study findings: Newly diagnosed patients had baseline TCR diversity that was reportedly lower than that of healthy donors.

The CDR3 runs 15 residues. Germline V gene sequence: CDR1 SNHLY, CDR2 FYNNEI. V lost 2 bases to trimming and J lost 0 bases, with 11 bases between them. Measured with immunoSEQ multiplex PCR; TCRdb has only the in-frame clones, and not every one. The sample lists about 20,000 clones; 85% to 90% were seen once. The sample consisted of CD4+ T cells from blood. J is TRBJ2-7 and V is TRBV2, with D possibly matching TRBD1 (5 bases). This clonotype was obtained from a human donor with classical Hodgkin lymphoma. CDR3 nucleotides: TGTGCCAGCAGTGAAAACGCAGGGCGCTCCTACGAGCAGTACTTC. Protein product: CASSENAGRSYEQYF.